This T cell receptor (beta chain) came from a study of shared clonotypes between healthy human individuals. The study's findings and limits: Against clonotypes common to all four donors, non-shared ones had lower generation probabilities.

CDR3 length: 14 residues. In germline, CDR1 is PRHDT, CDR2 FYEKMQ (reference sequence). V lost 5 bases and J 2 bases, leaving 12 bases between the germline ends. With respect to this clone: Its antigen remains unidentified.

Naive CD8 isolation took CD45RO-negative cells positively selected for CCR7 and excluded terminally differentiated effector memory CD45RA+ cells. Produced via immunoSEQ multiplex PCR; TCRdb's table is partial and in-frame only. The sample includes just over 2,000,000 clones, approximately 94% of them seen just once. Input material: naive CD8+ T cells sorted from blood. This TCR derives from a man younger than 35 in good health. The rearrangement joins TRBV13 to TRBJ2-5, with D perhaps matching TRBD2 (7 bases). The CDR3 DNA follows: TGTGCCAGCAGCAATGCGGGGGCTCAAGAGACCCAGTACTTC. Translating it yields CASSNAGAQETQYF.